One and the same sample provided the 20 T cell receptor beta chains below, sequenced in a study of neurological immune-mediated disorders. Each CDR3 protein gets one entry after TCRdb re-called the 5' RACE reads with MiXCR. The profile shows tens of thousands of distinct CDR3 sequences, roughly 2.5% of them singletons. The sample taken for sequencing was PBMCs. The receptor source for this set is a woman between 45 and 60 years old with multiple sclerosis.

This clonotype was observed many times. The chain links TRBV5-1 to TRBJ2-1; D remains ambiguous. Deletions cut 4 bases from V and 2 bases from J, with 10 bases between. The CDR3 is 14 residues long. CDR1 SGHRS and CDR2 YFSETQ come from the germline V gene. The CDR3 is CASSEQGTYNEQFF. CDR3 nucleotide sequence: TGCGCCAGCAGCGAGCAAGGGACCTACAATGAGCAGTTCTTC.

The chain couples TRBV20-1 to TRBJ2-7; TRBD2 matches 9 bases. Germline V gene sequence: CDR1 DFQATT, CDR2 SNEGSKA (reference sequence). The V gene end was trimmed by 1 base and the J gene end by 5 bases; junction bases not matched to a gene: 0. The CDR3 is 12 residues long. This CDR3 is CSARVAGDEQYF. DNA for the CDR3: TGCAGTGCTAGAGTAGCGGGAGACGAGCAGTACTTC.

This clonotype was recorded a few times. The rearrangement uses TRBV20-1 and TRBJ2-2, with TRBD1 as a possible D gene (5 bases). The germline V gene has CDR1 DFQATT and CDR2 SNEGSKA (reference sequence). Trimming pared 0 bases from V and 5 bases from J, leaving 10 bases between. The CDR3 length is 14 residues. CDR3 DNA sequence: TGCAGTGCTAGAGAATTTGGGGCGACCGGGGAGCTGTTTTTT. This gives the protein CSAREFGATGELFF.

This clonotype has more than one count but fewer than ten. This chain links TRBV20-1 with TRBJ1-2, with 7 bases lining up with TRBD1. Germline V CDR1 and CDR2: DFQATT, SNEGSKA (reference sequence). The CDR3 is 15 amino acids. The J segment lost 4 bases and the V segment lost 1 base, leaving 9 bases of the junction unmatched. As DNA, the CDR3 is TGCAGTGCTAGAGTGGTGGAGACAGGGTTCTATGGCTACACCTTC. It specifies CSARVVETGFYGYTF.

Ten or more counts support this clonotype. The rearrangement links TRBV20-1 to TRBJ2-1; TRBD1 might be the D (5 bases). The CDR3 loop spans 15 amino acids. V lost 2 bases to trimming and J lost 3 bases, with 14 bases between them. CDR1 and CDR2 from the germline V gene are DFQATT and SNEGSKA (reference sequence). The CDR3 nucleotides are TGCAGTGCTAGATTCCTCGGCAGGGACTACAATGAGCAGTTCTTC. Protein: CSARFLGRDYNEQFF.

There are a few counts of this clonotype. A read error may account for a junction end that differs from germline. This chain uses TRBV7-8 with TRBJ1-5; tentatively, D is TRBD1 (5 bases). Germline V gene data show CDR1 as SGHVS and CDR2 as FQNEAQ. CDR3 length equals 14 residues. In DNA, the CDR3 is TGTGCCAGCAGCGTTGAGGGGAGCAATCAGCCCCAGAATTTT. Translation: CASSVEGSNQPQNF.

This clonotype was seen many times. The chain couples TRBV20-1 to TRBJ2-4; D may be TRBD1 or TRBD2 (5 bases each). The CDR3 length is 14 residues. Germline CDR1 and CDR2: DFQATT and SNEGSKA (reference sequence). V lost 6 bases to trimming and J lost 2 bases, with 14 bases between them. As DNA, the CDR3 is TGCAGTGCCTTCCCAGAGGGGCCCAAAAACATTCAGTACTTC. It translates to CSAFPEGPKNIQYF.

The chain's CDR3 is CASSPGTSGSYQETQYF. CDR3 nucleotides: TGTGCCAGCAGCCCCGGGACTAGCGGGAGCTACCAAGAGACCCAGTACTTC. This sequence joins TRBV7-2 and TRBJ2-5, with 14 bases lining up with TRBD2. In germline, CDR1 is SGHTA, CDR2 FQGNSA. V lost 5 bases, J lost 0 bases, and 5 bases stayed unmatched. The CDR3 has 17 residues.

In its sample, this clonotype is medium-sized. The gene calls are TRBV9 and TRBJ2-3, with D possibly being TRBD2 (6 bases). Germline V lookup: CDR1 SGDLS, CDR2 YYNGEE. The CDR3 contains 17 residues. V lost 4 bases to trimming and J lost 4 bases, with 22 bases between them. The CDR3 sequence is CASSPRDGRREADTQYF. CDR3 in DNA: TGTGCCAGCAGCCCACGGGACGGAAGAAGGGAGGCAGATACGCAGTATTTT.

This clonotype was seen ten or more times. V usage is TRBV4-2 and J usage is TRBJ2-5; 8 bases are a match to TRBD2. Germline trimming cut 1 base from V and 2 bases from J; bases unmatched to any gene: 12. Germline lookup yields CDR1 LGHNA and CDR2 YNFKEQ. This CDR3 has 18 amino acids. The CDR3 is CASSQVLGLAGTQETQYF. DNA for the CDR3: TGTGCCAGCAGCCAAGTCTTGGGGCTAGCGGGCACACAAGAGACCCAGTACTTC.

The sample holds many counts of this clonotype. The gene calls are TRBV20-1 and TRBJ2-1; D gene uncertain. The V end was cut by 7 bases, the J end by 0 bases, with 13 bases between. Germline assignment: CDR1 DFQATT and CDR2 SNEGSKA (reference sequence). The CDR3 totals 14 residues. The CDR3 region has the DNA TGCAGTGTCGCGGATTCGAGCTCCTACAATGAGCAGTTCTTC. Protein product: CSVADSSSYNEQFF.

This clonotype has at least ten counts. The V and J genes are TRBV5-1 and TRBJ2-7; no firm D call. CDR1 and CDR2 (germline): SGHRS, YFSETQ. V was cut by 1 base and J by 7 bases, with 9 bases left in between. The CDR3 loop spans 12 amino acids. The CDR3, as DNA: TGCGCCAGCAGCTTGAAATCTGGAGAGCAGTACTTC. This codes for CASSLKSGEQYF.

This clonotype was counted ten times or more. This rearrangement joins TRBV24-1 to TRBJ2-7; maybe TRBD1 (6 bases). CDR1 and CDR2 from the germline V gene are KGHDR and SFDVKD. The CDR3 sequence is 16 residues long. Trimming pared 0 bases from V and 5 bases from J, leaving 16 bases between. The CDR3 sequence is CATSDLTSTGRNEQYF. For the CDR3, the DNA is TGTGCCACCAGTGATTTGACGTCGACAGGTCGCAACGAGCAGTACTTC.

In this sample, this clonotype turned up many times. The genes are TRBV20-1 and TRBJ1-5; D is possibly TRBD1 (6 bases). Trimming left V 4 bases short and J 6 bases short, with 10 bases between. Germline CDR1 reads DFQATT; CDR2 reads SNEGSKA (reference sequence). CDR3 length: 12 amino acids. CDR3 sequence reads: CSAKTGTQPQHF. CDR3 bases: TGCAGTGCTAAAACAGGGACTCAGCCCCAGCATTTT.

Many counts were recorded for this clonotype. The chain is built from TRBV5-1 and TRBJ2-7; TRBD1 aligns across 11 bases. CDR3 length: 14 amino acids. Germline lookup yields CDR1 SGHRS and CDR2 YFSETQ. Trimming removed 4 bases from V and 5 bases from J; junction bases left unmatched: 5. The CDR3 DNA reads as TGCGCCAGCAGCCCGGGACAGGGGGTCAACGAGCAGTACTTC. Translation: CASSPGQGVNEQYF.

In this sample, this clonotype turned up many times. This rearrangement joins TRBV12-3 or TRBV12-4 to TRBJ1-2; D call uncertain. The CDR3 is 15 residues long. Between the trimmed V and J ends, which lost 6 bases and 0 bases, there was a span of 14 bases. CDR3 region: CASSPLFRANYGYTF. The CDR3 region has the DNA TGTGCCAGCAGCCCCCTCTTCCGGGCTAACTATGGCTACACCTTC.

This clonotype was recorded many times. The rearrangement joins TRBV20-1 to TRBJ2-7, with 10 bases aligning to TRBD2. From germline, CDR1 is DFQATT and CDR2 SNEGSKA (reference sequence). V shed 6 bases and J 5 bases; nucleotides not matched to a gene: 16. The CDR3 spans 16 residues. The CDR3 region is CSAPSPASGSFHEQYF. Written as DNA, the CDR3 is TGCAGTGCCCCCTCCCCCGCTAGCGGGAGTTTTCACGAGCAGTACTTC.

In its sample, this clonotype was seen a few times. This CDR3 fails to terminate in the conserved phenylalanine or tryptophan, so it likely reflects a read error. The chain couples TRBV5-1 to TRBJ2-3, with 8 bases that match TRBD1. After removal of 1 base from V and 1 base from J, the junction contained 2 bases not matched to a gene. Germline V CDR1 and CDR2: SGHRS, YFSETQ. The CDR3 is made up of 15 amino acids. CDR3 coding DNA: TGCGCCAGCAGCTTGTCCAGGGGGCGCACAGATACGCAGTATAAT. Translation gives CASSLSRGRTDTQYN.

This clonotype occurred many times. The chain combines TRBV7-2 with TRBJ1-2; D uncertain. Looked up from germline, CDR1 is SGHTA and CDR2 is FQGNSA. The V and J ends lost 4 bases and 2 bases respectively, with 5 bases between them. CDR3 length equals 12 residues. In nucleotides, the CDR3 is TGTGCCAGCAGCTCTTTGAACTATGGCTACACCTTC. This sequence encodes CASSSLNYGYTF.

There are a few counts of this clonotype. For the CDR3, the DNA is TGCAGTGCTTTCGACAGGGCCGGCAATCAGCCCCAGCATTTT. As protein: CSAFDRAGNQPQHF. The V gene is TRBV20-1, the J gene TRBJ1-5; 7 bases are shared with TRBD1. In germline, CDR1 is DFQATT, CDR2 SNEGSKA (reference sequence). The CDR3 is 14 residues long. The V gene end was trimmed by 5 bases and the J gene end by 2 bases; junction bases not matched to a gene: 6.